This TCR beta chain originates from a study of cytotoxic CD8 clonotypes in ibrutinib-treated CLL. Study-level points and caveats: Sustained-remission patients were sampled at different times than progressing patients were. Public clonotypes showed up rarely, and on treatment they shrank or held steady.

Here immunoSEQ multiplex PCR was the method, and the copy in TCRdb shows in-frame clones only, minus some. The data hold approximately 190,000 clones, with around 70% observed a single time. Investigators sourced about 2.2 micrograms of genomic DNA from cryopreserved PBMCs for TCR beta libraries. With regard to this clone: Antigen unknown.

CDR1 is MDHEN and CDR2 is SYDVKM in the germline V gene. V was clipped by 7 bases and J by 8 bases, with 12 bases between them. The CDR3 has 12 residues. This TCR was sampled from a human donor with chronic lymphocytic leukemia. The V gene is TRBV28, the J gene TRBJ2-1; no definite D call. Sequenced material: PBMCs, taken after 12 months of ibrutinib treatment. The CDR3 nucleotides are TGTGCCAGCAAGGGTGGCTTCGATGAGCAGTTCTTC. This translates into CASKGGFDEQFF.